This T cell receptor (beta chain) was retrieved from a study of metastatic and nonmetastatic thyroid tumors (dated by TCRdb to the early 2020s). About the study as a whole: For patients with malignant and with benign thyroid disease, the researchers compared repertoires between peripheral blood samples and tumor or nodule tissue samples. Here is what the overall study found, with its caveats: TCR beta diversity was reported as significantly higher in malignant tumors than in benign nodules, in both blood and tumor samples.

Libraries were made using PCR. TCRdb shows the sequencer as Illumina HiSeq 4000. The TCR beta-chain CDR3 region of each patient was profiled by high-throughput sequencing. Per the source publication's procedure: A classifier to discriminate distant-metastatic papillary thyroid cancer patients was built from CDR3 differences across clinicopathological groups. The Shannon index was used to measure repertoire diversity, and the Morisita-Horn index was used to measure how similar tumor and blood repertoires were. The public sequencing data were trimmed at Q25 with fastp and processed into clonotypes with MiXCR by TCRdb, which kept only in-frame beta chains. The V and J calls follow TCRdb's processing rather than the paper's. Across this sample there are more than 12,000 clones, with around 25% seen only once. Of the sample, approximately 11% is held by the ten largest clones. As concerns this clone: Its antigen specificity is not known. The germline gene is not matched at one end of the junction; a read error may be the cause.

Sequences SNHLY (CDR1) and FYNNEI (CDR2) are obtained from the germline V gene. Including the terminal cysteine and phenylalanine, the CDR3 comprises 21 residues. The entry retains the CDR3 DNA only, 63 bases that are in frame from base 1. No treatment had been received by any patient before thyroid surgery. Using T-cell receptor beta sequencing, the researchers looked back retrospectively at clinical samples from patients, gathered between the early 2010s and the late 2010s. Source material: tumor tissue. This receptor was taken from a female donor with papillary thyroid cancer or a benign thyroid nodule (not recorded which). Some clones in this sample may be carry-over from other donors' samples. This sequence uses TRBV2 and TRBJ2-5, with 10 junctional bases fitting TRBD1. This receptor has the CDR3 CASIESHLLRLGQGSQETQYF. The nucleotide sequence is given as TGTGCCAGCATTGAATCCCACCTACTACGCCTGGGACAGGGGTCCCAAGAGACCCAGTACTTC.